This TCR beta chain was identified in a study of memory CD8 T cells in hepatitis C reinfection. The time point denotes: peak reinfection, 3 to 8 weeks after reinfection detection. Sorted cells were sequenced directly ex vivo without any in vitro expansion. In germline, CDR1 is MDHEN, CDR2 SYDVKM. This CDR3 comprises 17 residues. Trimming removed 6 bases from V and 2 bases from J, with 21 bases in between. The method was immunoSEQ multiplex PCR; TCRdb's version includes in-frame clones alone and lacks a portion of them. The sample contains some 40,000 clones, 70% to 90% of which appear only once. The sequencing input was naive CD8+ T cells sorted from blood. This sequence originates from a man between 18 and 29 years old with hepatitis C virus infection. The chain recombines TRBV28 with TRBJ2-3; TRBD2 might be the D (6 bases). CDR3 DNA: TGTGCCAGCAGCAACACGGTAGGCGGGATGAACACAGATACGCAGTATTTT. It specifies CASSNTVGGMNTDTQYF.